A single sample is the source of the 26 T cell receptor beta chains below, sequenced in a study of control samples from healthy donors and cancer patients. Generated by immunoSEQ multiplex PCR, the TCRdb table keeps only in-frame clones and is missing some. This table holds 150,000 to 200,000 clones, just under 95% found once. Sequenced: blood. These receptors were taken from a woman aged 35 to 49 in good health.

The chain uses TRBV12-3 or TRBV12-4 and TRBJ1-1, with D unresolved. V lost 3 bases, J lost 5 bases, and 7 bases lay in between. The CDR3 extends over 12 amino acids. In DNA form, the CDR3 reads TGTGCCAGCAGTTTGGTAGGGACTGAAGCTTTCTTT. Amino acids: CASSLVGTEAFF.

V gene TRBV29-1 combines with J gene TRBJ2-1; a possible D gene is TRBD2 (6 bases). The CDR3 spans 16 residues. The germline V gene encodes CDR1 SQVTM and CDR2 ANQGSEA. The ends were cut back, 1 base at V and 2 bases at J, with 15 bases in the middle. DNA for the CDR3: TGCAGCGTTGAAGCCCATATAGCGGATGCCTACAATGAGCAGTTCTTC. Protein: CSVEAHIADAYNEQFF.

The rearrangement links TRBV7-2 to TRBJ2-3, with TRBD2 identical over 11 bases. This CDR3 is 16 amino acids long. V trimming: 4 bases; J trimming: 3 bases; junction bases outside the gene matches: 6. CDR1 and CDR2 (germline): SGHTA, FQGNSA. The CDR3 coding sequence is TGTGCCAGCAGCTATTCTCTAGCGGGAGGTACAGATACGCAGTATTTT. Amino acid sequence: CASSYSLAGGTDTQYF.

A few counts support this clone. The genes are TRBV5-4 and TRBJ1-6; D unresolved. The germline V gene encodes CDR1 SGHNT and CDR2 YYREEE (reference sequence). Trimming took off 5 bases at V and 0 bases at J, with 9 bases between the two ends. The CDR3 is 15 residues long. CDR3 in amino acids: CASSSDGSYNSPLHF. Written as DNA, the CDR3 is TGTGCCAGCAGTTCGGACGGCTCCTATAATTCACCCCTCCACTTT.

This rearrangement joins TRBV5-1 to TRBJ1-2, with TRBD1 matching over 8 bases. The CDR3 extends over 14 amino acids. The germline V gene encodes CDR1 SGHRS and CDR2 YFSETQ. The V segment lost 0 bases and the J segment 7 bases; nucleotides outside the gene matches: 5. The CDR3 spells CASSLAGGRAGYTF. The CDR3 nucleotides read TGCGCCAGCAGCTTGGCAGGGGGCCGGGCTGGCTACACCTTC.

The genes are TRBV11-2 and TRBJ2-3; 11 bases are a match to TRBD2. V shed 5 bases, J shed 7 bases, and the junction held 5 bases outside the gene matches. The CDR3 consists of 14 residues. The germline V gene encodes CDR1 SGHAT and CDR2 FQNNGV. The DNA of the CDR3 is TGTGCCAGCAGCCCAACTAGCGGGAGACATACGCAGTATTTT. Its protein product is CASSPTSGRHTQYF.

This chain uses TRBV2 with TRBJ1-2, with TRBD1 as a possible D gene (6 bases). V shed 3 bases and J shed 4 bases, with 15 bases lying between them. Germline-derived CDR1 and CDR2 are SNHLY and FYNNEI. This CDR3 comprises 15 residues. CDR3 loop: CASSDPGQISYGYTF. The CDR3 DNA is TGTGCCAGCAGTGATCCCGGACAGATAAGCTATGGCTACACCTTC. Using reference TRBV2 and TRBJ1-2 for the parts outside the CDR3, the full variable domain is EPEVTQTPSHQVTQMGQEVILRCVPISNHLYFYWYRQILGQKVEFLVSFYNNEISEKSEIFDDQFSVERPDGSNFTLKIRSTKLEDSAMYFCASSDPGQISYGYTFGSGTRLTVV.

The chain employs TRBV29-1 and TRBJ1-2, with D tentatively TRBD1 (6 bases). V was trimmed by 7 bases and J by 5 bases, leaving 17 bases between them. The CDR3 has 13 residues. Per germline, CDR1 SQVTM and CDR2 ANQGSEA. The CDR3 sequence: CSGGGGQSYGYTF. CDR3 nucleotide sequence: TGCAGCGGCGGGGGGGGGCAGAGTTATGGCTACACCTTC. The entire variable domain, with the rest obtained from reference TRBV29-1 and TRBJ1-2, is as follows: SAVISQKPSRDICQRGTSLTIQCQVDSQVTMMFWYRQQPGQSLTLIATANQGSEATYESGFVIDKFPISRPNLTFSTLTVSNMSPEDSSIYLCSGGGGQSYGYTFGSGTRLTVV.

The genes are TRBV6-5 and TRBJ1-1; D is perhaps TRBD1 (6 bases). Germline-derived CDR1 and CDR2 are MNHEY and SVGAGI. Trimming shortened V by 2 bases and J by 8 bases, and 12 bases separated the two germline ends. This CDR3 is 13 amino acids long. CDR3 nucleotides: TGTGCCAGCAGTTACCGACAGGTTACCGAAGCTTTCTTT. This encodes CASSYRQVTEAFF.

This clone showed up just once. V is TRBV27 and J is TRBJ2-3; 7 bases are shared with TRBD2. The junction had 3 bases not matched to a gene; V was cut back by 2 bases and J by 4 bases. Germline assignment: CDR1 MNHEY and CDR2 SMNVEV (reference sequence). This CDR3 is 14 amino acids long. In nucleotides, the CDR3 is TGTGCCAGCAGTTTAGCGGGAGTTCCAGATACGCAGTATTTT. This translates into CASSLAGVPDTQYF.

The J gene is TRBJ2-5, the V gene TRBV7-2; D perhaps matches TRBD2 (5 bases). The ends were cut back, 6 bases at V and 3 bases at J, with 5 bases in the middle. The CDR3 loop spans 11 amino acids. Germline V gene lookup returns CDR1 SGHTA and CDR2 FQGNSA. CDR3 in amino acids: CASRREETQYF. DNA of the CDR3: TGTGCCAGCAGGAGGGAAGAGACCCAGTACTTC.

This sequence joins TRBV2 and TRBJ1-4, with D perhaps matching TRBD1 (5 bases). V was cut by 11 bases and J by 2 bases, with 18 bases left in between. This CDR3 spans 15 amino acids. Germline CDR1 reads SNHLY; CDR2 reads FYNNEI. The CDR3 DNA is TGTGCCTCCGGGCGGGGAAGGGGCACTAATGAAAAACTGTTTTTT. It is translated as CASGRGRGTNEKLFF.

V usage is TRBV10-3 and J usage is TRBJ1-1, with D possibly being TRBD1 (6 bases). CDR3 length: 15 amino acids. The V end was cut by 0 bases, the J end by 4 bases, with 12 bases between. Looked up from germline, CDR1 is ENHRY and CDR2 is SYGVKD. CDR3 loop: CAISESKTGATEAFF. CDR3 in DNA: TGTGCCATCAGTGAGTCGAAGACAGGCGCCACTGAAGCTTTCTTT.

This sequence joins TRBV3-1 (or the pseudogene TRBV3-2) and TRBJ1-2; no definite D call. The V gene's germline CDR1 is LGHDT and CDR2 YNNKEL (reference sequence). The CDR3 extends over 14 amino acids. Trimming cost V 0 bases and J 7 bases, with 12 bases left between them. The CDR3 loop is CASSQDQTVRGYTF. CDR3 DNA sequence: TGTGCCAGCAGCCAAGATCAGACGGTTCGTGGCTACACCTTC.

V gene TRBV2 combines with J gene TRBJ1-2, with 8 bases fitting TRBD1. The J segment lost 7 bases and the V segment lost 9 bases, leaving 13 bases of the junction unmatched. The CDR3 runs to 14 residues. Germline CDR1 SNHLY, CDR2 FYNNEI. The CDR3 reads CARGQGDPVRGYTF. The CDR3 region has the DNA TGTGCCAGAGGACAGGGCGATCCGGTCCGTGGCTACACCTTC.

This clone was observed once. The gene calls are TRBV2 and TRBJ2-5, with 9 bases identical to TRBD2. The CDR3 consists of 15 residues. Per the germline V gene, CDR1 is SNHLY and CDR2 is FYNNEI. V lost 8 bases to trimming and J lost 1 base; unmatched junction nucleotides: 8. Here the CDR3 reads CASGRLAASQETQYF. CDR3 coding DNA: TGTGCCAGCGGCAGACTAGCGGCCTCCCAAGAGACCCAGTACTTC.

This chain uses TRBV7-2 with TRBJ1-5, with TRBD1 matching over 8 bases. The CDR3 totals 14 residues. Germline CDR1 SGHTA, CDR2 FQGNSA. V dropped 5 bases and J dropped 6; count of bases not matched to a gene: 6. CDR3 DNA sequence: TGTGCCAGCAGCCTCGACAGGGGCATTCAGCCCCAGCATTTT. It encodes CASSLDRGIQPQHF.

This clone turned up a few times. A much larger clone lies a single base off, so this may be a read error. Other nucleotide sequences from this sample produce the same CDR3. The rearrangement uses TRBV6-5 and TRBJ1-1, with a possible D match to TRBD1 (6 bases). The germline V gene has CDR1 MNHEY and CDR2 SVGAGI. V was pared by 0 bases and J by 0 bases, with 8 bases between. The length of the CDR3 is 15 residues. CDR3 loop: CASSYSKGVNTEAFF. CDR3 bases: TGTGCCAGCAGTTACTCAAAGGGGGTGAACACTGAAGCTTTCTTT.

This clone came up once. V and J are TRBV11-2 and TRBJ1-4; D ambiguous. The germline CDR1 and CDR2 sequences are SGHAT and FQNNGV. V gave up 4 bases and J gave up 6 bases, with 18 bases separating them. This CDR3 is built from 16 residues. The CDR3 sequence is CASSWALGEGYEKLFF. The CDR3 DNA is TGTGCCAGCAGCTGGGCATTAGGAGAAGGGTATGAAAAACTGTTTTTT.

The rearrangement uses TRBV4-2 and TRBJ1-2, with unresolved D. V gave up 0 bases and J gave up 8 bases, with 16 bases separating them. CDR1 is LGHNA, CDR2 YNFKEQ, per germline. The CDR3 covers 15 residues. CDR3 sequence (DNA): TGTGCCAGCAGCCAAGAAGTTCAGGTATTGGGCGGCTACACCTTC. Translation gives CASSQEVQVLGGYTF.

J is TRBJ1-2 and V is TRBV7-2; a possible D gene is TRBD1 (6 bases). Germline values: CDR1 SGHTA, CDR2 FQGNSA. V was shortened by 2 bases and J by 6 bases, with 10 bases between the two germline ends. The CDR3 length is 13 residues. In nucleotides, the CDR3 is TGTGCCAGCAGCTTAATACAGGGCGATGGCTACACCTTC. It is translated as CASSLIQGDGYTF.

This clone has a single count. This chain joins TRBV7-9 and TRBJ2-5; D is uncertain. The CDR3 contains 12 residues. Germline V gene data show CDR1 as SEHNR and CDR2 as FQNEAQ (reference sequence). The V end was cut by 5 bases, the J end by 5 bases, with 9 bases between. CDR3 nucleotides: TGTGCCAGCAGCCCCCCGACGGAGACCCAGTACTTC. Translated: CASSPPTETQYF.

The V call is TRBV2, the J call TRBJ2-5, with D possibly TRBD1 on 6 matching bases. The germline V and J ends were trimmed by 7 bases and 5 bases, with 17 bases remaining between them. The CDR3 spans 14 residues. Germline loops: CDR1 SNHLY, CDR2 FYNNEI. The CDR3 loop reads CASTPDQGPETQYF. In DNA form, the CDR3 reads TGTGCCAGCACCCCGGACCAGGGGCCGGAGACCCAGTACTTC.

The chain recombines TRBV6-5 with TRBJ2-1; TRBD2 aligns across 14 bases. The CDR3 has 15 amino acids. Germline CDR1 and CDR2: MNHEY and SVGAGI. The J segment lost 7 bases and the V segment lost 7 bases, leaving 6 bases of the junction unmatched. CDR3 amino acids: CASTRGTSGSNEQFF. The CDR3 DNA reads as TGTGCCAGCACCCGCGGGACTAGCGGGAGTAATGAGCAGTTCTTC.

The J gene is TRBJ1-3, the V gene TRBV7-9; TRBD1 agrees at 9 bases. The CDR3 is 16 residues long. The V gene's germline CDR1 is SEHNR and CDR2 FQNEAQ (reference sequence). J was trimmed by 7 bases and V by 5 bases; bases with no gene match: 12. Here the CDR3 DNA reads TGTGCCAGCAGCCCCCCATTAAGGGACAGGGTGAACACCATATATTTT. Protein product: CASSPPLRDRVNTIYF.

V and J are TRBV2 and TRBJ2-1; tentatively, D is TRBD2 (5 bases). CDR1 is SNHLY and CDR2 is FYNNEI in the germline V gene. CDR3 length equals 12 residues. V shed 4 bases and J shed 9 bases, with 10 bases lying between them. CDR3 coding DNA: TGTGCCAGCAGTGCGGGGTTTGGTGAGCAGTTCTTC. Amino acids: CASSAGFGEQFF.